Described below is a single T cell receptor beta chain sequence and its context. The time point: baseline pretreatment blood. Specified treatment: 15 Gy SBRT to primary tumor, nephrectomy 4 weeks later. Trimming cost V 6 bases and J 0 bases; bases outside gene matches: 3. The CDR3 sequence is 15 residues long. CDR1 is MNHEY and CDR2 is SVGAGI in the germline V gene. This sample was taken from a study of radiation and T cells in renal cell carcinoma. Background on the study: Nephrectomy followed 15 Gy stereotactic body radiation by 4 weeks.

Sequencing was performed with immunoSEQ multiplex PCR; in TCRdb, only in-frame clones are kept and a portion is missing. This sample yields roughly 150,000 clones, of which about 87% are seen a single time; 3.5% to 5% belongs to the top ten. Sequenced here: blood, sampled from a patient whose treatment included radiotherapy and nephrectomy. This TCR was sampled from a woman aged 65 to 85 with renal cell carcinoma. The rearrangement links TRBV6-5 to TRBJ2-2; 8 bases fit TRBD1. The CDR3 nucleotides are TGTGCCAGCAGCCCAGGGGGCGCGAACACCGGGGAGCTGTTTTTT. It encodes CASSPGGANTGELFF.